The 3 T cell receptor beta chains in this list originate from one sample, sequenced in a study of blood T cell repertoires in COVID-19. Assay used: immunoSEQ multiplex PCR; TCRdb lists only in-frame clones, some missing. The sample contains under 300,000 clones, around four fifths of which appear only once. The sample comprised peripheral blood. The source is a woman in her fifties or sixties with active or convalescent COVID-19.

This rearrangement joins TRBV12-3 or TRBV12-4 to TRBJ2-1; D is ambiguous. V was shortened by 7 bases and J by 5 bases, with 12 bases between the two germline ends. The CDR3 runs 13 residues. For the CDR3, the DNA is TGTGCCAGCACCACCAAACATGACAATGAGCAGTTCTTC. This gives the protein CASTTKHDNEQFF.

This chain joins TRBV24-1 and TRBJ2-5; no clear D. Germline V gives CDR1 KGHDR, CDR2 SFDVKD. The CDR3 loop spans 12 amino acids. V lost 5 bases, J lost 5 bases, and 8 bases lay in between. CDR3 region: CATSVPGETQYF. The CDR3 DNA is TGTGCCACCAGTGTCCCAGGCGAGACCCAGTACTTC.

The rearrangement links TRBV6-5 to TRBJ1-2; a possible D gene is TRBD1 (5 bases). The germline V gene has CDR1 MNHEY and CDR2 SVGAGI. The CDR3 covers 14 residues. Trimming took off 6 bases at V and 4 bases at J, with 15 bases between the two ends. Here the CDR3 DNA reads TGTGCCAGCAGCCCCCAACGACAGATCTATGGCTACACCTTC. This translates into CASSPQRQIYGYTF.